The 20 T cell receptor beta chains below come from one sample, sequenced in a study of human T cells and chemical hapten exposure. The sample's time point: pre-sensitization, week 0. As to treatment: therapeutic diphenylcyclopropenone sensitization with weekly scalp DPC. TCRdb used MiXCR to reprocess the RACE reads, holding one entry per CDR3 protein. The sample records more than 300,000 distinct CDR3 sequences, approximately 5.1% being singletons. Sequencing was performed on whole blood, taken in connection with sensitization to the hapten diphenylcyclopropenone (DPC). The receptors here all came from a woman aged 45-59 years with alopecia areata. Some clones in this sample may be carry-over from other donors' samples.

This rearrangement joins TRBV24-1 to TRBJ1-5, with TRBD1 identical over 9 bases. The V gene end was trimmed by 4 bases and the J gene end by 4 bases; junction bases not matched to a gene: 7. The CDR3 is 16 residues long. Germline values: CDR1 KGHDR, CDR2 SFDVKD. The CDR3 DNA follows: TGTGCCACCAGTGACTGGGACAGGGATAGAAATCAGCCCCAGCATTTT. It translates to CATSDWDRDRNQPQHF.

This clonotype was seen only a few times. J is TRBJ2-3 and V is TRBV9; weak D call: TRBD2 (5 bases). The CDR3 extends over 16 amino acids. The germline V gene encodes CDR1 SGDLS and CDR2 YYNGEE. V dropped 0 bases and J dropped 5 bases, with 16 bases sitting between them. CDR3 bases: TGTGCCAGCAGCGTAGAAAGGACGGGGATCGGAGATACGCAGTATTTT. Its protein product is CASSVERTGIGDTQYF. Full variable domain (missing parts from reference TRBV9 and TRBJ2-3): DSGVTQTPKHLITATGQRVTLRCSPRSGDLSVYWYQQSLDQGLQFLIQYYNGEERAKGNILERFSAQQFPDLHSELNLSSLELGDSALYFCASSVERTGIGDTQYFGPGTRLTVL.

The gene calls are TRBV27 and TRBJ2-3; D unclear. The CDR3 loop spans 12 amino acids. The V end lost 3 bases, the J end lost 5 bases, and 6 bases lay between the germline ends. From germline, CDR1 is MNHEY and CDR2 SMNVEV (reference sequence). The CDR3 sequence is CASSFSGDTQYF. The CDR3 DNA sequence: TGTGCCAGCAGTTTCTCAGGAGATACGCAGTATTTT.

This clonotype was observed a few times. The chain carries TRBV6-2 or TRBV6-3 and TRBJ1-5; TRBD1 might be the D (5 bases). Germline CDR1 is MNHEY and CDR2 is SVGEGT. Trimming took 6 bases from V and 1 from J, leaving 13 bases between them. The CDR3 sequence is 15 residues long. The CDR3 DNA is TGTGCCAGCAGCTCAGGGTATCGAAGCAATCAGCCCCAGCATTTT. It yields the protein CASSSGYRSNQPQHF.

This clonotype came up a few times. A junction end diverges from the germline sequence, so it may reflect a read error. The CDR3 sequence: CASSQRFLDRAHF. The DNA of the CDR3 is TGTGCCAGCAGCCAAAGGTTCCTCGACAGGGCCCACTTC. The gene calls are TRBV3-1 and TRBJ2-4; 7 bases fit TRBD1. The germline gives CDR1 LGHDT, CDR2 YNNKEL (reference sequence). The CDR3 totals 13 residues.

The chain couples TRBV9 to TRBJ1-2; D remains unclear. Germline values: CDR1 SGDLS, CDR2 YYNGEE. The CDR3 totals 12 residues. Deletions cut 7 bases from V and 2 bases from J, with 9 bases between. The chain's CDR3 is CASGRQNYGYTF. CDR3 nucleotide sequence: TGTGCCAGCGGCAGGCAAAACTATGGCTACACCTTC.

The chain links TRBV6-2 or TRBV6-3 to TRBJ2-1; a possible D gene is TRBD1 (6 bases). The CDR3 sequence is 14 residues long. From germline, CDR1 is MNHEY and CDR2 SVGEGT. V was clipped by 9 bases and J by 7 bases, with 19 bases between them. The CDR3 here is CASQRGSPGNEQFF. CDR3 nucleotide sequence: TGTGCCAGTCAGAGGGGGTCCCCTGGGAATGAGCAGTTCTTC.

This clonotype has ten or more counts. V is TRBV28 and J is TRBJ2-7; 9 bases are shared with TRBD1. The CDR3 runs to 15 residues. Unmatched junction bases numbered 7, after V lost 5 bases and J lost 2 bases. Germline lookup yields CDR1 MDHEN and CDR2 SYDVKM. Here the CDR3 DNA reads TGTGCCAGCAGTAAACTGGACAGGGGTGCCTACGAGCAGTACTTC. Its translation is CASSKLDRGAYEQYF.

This clonotype was recorded many times. The CDR3 DNA follows: TGTGCCAGCAGTCGCCCCCTTCGGGCAGATACGCAGTATTTT. Amino acids: CASSRPLRADTQYF. V is TRBV7-6 and J is TRBJ2-3; no reliable D call. CDR1 is SGHVS and CDR2 is FNYEAQ in the germline V gene. CDR3 size: 14 residues. The V end lost 6 bases, the J end lost 4 bases, and 14 bases lay between the germline ends.

This clonotype occurred many times. This chain connects TRBV7-8 to TRBJ2-3, with D uncertain. From germline, CDR1 is SGHVS and CDR2 FQNEAQ. V was cut by 2 bases and J by 3 bases, with 15 bases left in between. There are 16 residues in the CDR3. CDR3 DNA sequence: TGTGCCAGCAGCTTACAAGGGAACCCTAGTACAGATACGCAGTATTTT. Amino acids: CASSLQGNPSTDTQYF.

The sample holds many counts of this clonotype. The J gene is TRBJ2-7, the V gene TRBV5-1; 10 bases are a match to TRBD2. The germline V gene has CDR1 SGHRS and CDR2 YFSETQ. V was pared by 0 bases and J by 6 bases, with 6 bases of the junction left unmatched. CDR3 length: 15 residues. CDR3 sequence: CASSLEGLATSEQYF. The CDR3 DNA reads TGCGCCAGCAGCTTGGAGGGACTAGCGACCTCCGAGCAGTACTTC.

The chain is built from TRBV20-1 and TRBJ1-3; 8 nucleotides align to TRBD1. V lost 6 bases, J lost 3 bases, and 13 bases stayed unmatched. This CDR3 has 16 amino acids. Germline values: CDR1 DFQATT, CDR2 SNEGSKA (reference sequence). The CDR3 region is CSAPTRAGGVGNTIYF. The CDR3, as DNA: TGCAGTGCGCCTACACGGGCAGGGGGCGTTGGAAACACCATATATTTT.

This clonotype was detected a few times. The rearrangement uses TRBV14 and TRBJ1-3; 7 bases align to TRBD1. The J segment lost 10 bases and the V segment lost 6 bases, leaving 6 bases of the junction unmatched. CDR1 is SGHDN, CDR2 FVKESK, per germline. The CDR3 has 12 residues. The CDR3, as DNA: TGTGCCAGCAGGGGACAGCGGGGGACCATATATTTT. It specifies CASRGQRGTIYF. The full variable domain, its missing parts supplied by reference TRBV14 and TRBJ1-3, is EAGVTQFPSHSVIEKGQTVTLRCDPISGHDNLYWYRRVMGKEIKFLLHFVKESKQDESGMPNNRFLAERTGGTYSTLKVQPAELEDSGVYFCASRGQRGTIYFGEGSWLTVV.

V gene TRBV6-5 combines with J gene TRBJ2-2, with TRBD2 matching 9 bases. This CDR3 is built from 18 residues. With V trimmed by 4 bases and J by 2 bases, 11 bases remained unmatched. Germline CDR1 is MNHEY and CDR2 is SVGAGI. CDR3 nucleotide sequence: TGTGCCAGCAGTTCCACCGGACTAGCGAAAAGAAACACCGGGGAGCTGTTTTTT. This gives the protein CASSSTGLAKRNTGELFF.

This clonotype was counted between two and nine times. V usage is TRBV3-1 and J usage is TRBJ2-2; D not certain. The CDR3 is 14 residues long. Deletions cut 2 bases from V and 1 base from J, with 5 bases between. Germline CDR1 and CDR2: LGHDT and YNNKEL (reference sequence). The CDR3 is CASSQSENTGELFF. The CDR3 nucleotides are TGTGCCAGCAGCCAATCAGAGAACACCGGGGAGCTGTTTTTT.

This clonotype has more than one count but fewer than ten. This chain uses TRBV4-1 with TRBJ2-6; the D is unclear. This CDR3 has 16 residues. The V gene lost 4 bases and the J gene lost 0 bases, with 10 bases spanning the gap. Germline lookup yields CDR1 MGHRA and CDR2 YSYEKL. The CDR3 DNA sequence: TGCGCCAGCAGCCCCCATCAAGTCTCTGGGGCCAACGTCCTGACTTTC. Its protein is CASSPHQVSGANVLTF.

The chain is built from TRBV20-1 and TRBJ1-2; no clear D gene. Trimming removed 8 bases at V and 3 bases at J, with 13 bases between. The CDR3 is 12 amino acids. The germline V gene has CDR1 DFQATT and CDR2 SNEGSKA (reference sequence). CDR3 in DNA: TGCAGTCCTCAATCGGGTGACTATGGCTACACCTTC. This translates into CSPQSGDYGYTF.

This clonotype was observed many times. The chain uses TRBV29-1 and TRBJ2-3, with TRBD2 matching over 10 bases. V lost 2 bases, J lost 4 bases, and 3 bases stayed unmatched. The V gene's germline CDR1 is SQVTM and CDR2 ANQGSEA. This CDR3 has 14 residues. The chain's CDR3 is CSVELAGAPDTQYF. The DNA of the CDR3 is TGCAGCGTTGAACTAGCGGGAGCTCCAGATACGCAGTATTTT.

In this sample, this clonotype turned up many times. This chain links TRBV3-1 with TRBJ1-6; a weak D match, TRBD1 (5 bases). Trimming cost V 4 bases and J 6 bases, with 10 bases left between them. The CDR3 is 14 residues long. CDR1 LGHDT and CDR2 YNNKEL come from the germline V gene (reference sequence). The CDR3 DNA reads TGTGCCAGCAGCCCCCGGGGGACTAATTCACCCCTCCACTTT. It is translated as CASSPRGTNSPLHF. The whole variable domain, remainder taken from reference TRBV3-1 and TRBJ1-6, is DTAVSQTPKYLVTQMGNDKSIKCEQNLGHDTMYWYKQDSKKFLKIMFSYNNKELIINETVPNRFSPKSPDKAHLNLHINSLELGDSAVYFCASSPRGTNSPLHFGNGTRLTVT.

The CDR3 nucleotides read TGTGCCAGTAAGGAGACGGGGAGCTCCTACGAGCAGTACTTC. Protein product: CASKETGSSYEQYF. The V call is TRBV13, the J call TRBJ2-7; D possibly corresponds to TRBD2 (5 bases). Trimming removed 9 bases at V and 0 bases at J, with 15 bases between. There are 14 residues in the CDR3. Germline V lookup: CDR1 PRHDT, CDR2 FYEKMQ (reference sequence).